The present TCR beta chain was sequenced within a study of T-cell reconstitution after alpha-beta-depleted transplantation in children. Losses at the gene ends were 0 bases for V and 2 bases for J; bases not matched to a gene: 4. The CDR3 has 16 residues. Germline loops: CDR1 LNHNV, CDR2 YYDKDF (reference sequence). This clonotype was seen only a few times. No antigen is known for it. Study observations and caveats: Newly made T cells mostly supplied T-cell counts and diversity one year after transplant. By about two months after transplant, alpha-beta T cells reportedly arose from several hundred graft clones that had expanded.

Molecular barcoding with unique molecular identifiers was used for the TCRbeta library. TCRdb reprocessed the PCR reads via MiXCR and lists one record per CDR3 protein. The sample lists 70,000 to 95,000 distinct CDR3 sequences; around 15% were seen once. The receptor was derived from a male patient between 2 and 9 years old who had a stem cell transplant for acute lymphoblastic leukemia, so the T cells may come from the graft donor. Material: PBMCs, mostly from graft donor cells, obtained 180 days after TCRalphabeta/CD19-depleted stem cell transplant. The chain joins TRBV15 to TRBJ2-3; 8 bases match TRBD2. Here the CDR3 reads CATSRDLAGTTDTQYF. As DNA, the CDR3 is TGTGCCACCAGCAGAGATTTAGCGGGGACCACAGATACGCAGTATTTT.